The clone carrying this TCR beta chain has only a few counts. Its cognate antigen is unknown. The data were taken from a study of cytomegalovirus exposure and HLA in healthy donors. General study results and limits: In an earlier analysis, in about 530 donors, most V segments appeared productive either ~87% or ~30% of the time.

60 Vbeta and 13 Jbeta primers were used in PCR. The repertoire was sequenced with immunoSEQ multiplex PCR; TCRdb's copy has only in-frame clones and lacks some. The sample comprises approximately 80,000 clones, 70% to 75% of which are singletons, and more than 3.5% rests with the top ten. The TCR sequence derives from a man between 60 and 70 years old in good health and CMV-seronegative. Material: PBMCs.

CDR3 DNA: TGTGCCAGTAGTATCGGGTCCTCTGGAAACACCATATATTTT. Translation gives CASSIGSSGNTIYF. The chain employs TRBV19 and TRBJ1-3; no clear D. The germline V and J ends were trimmed by 3 bases and 0 bases, with 6 bases remaining between them. This CDR3 has 14 amino acids. Germline V gene sequence: CDR1 LNHDA, CDR2 SQIVND (reference sequence).